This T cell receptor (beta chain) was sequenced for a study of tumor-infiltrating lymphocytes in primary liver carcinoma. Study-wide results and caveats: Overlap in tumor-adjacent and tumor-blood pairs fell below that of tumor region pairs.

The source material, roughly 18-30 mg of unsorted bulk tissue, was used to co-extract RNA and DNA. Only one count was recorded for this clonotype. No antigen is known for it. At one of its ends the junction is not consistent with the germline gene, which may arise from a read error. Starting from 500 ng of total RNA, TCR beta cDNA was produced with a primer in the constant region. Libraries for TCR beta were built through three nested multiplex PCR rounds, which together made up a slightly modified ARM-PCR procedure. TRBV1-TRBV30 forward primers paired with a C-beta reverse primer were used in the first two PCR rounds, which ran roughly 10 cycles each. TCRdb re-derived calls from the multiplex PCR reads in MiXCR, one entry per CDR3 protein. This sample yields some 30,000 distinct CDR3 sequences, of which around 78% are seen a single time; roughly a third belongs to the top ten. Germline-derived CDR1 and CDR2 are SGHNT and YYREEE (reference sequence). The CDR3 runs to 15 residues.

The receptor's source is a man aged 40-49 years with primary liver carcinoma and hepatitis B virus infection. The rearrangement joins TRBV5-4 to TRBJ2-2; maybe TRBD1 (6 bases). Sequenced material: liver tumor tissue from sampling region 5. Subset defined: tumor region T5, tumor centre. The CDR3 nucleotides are TGTACCAGTAGCAGACAGGACAGGAACACCGGGGAGCTGTTTTTT. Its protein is CTSSRQDRNTGELFF.